This T cell receptor beta chain was documented in a study of cytomegalovirus exposure and HLA in healthy donors. Healthy individuals who donated bone marrow served as the donors. PCR used 60 Vbeta primers and 13 Jbeta primers. Here immunoSEQ multiplex PCR was the method, and the copy in TCRdb shows in-frame clones only, minus some. The table shows roughly 140,000 clones, with over 75% occurring only once. The study's findings and limits: TCR beta chains associated with HLA were, in a later analysis, more clonally expanded than equally common others. Rarity characterized most TCR sequences, yet some public TCRs appeared in many donors. As a later analysis showed, a missense DCLRE1C variant was linked to trimming of TCR beta V- and J-genes.

As regards this clone: Its cognate antigen is unknown.

The CDR3 extends over 18 amino acids. The germline V gene encodes CDR1 KGHSH and CDR2 LQKENI. V lost 2 bases, J lost 0 bases, and 14 bases lay in between. Material for sequencing was PBMCs. V usage is TRBV18 and J usage is TRBJ2-6; no firm D call. The TCR sequence derives from a man aged 25-40 years in good health and CMV-seropositive. CDR3 sequence (DNA): TGTGCCAGCTCACCAAGTGGAATAGCTAGCTCTGGGGCCAACGTCCTGACTTTC. Translation: CASSPSGIASSGANVLTF. The whole variable domain, filled in from reference TRBV18 and TRBJ2-6, reads NAGVMQNPRHLVRRRGQEARLRCSPMKGHSHVYWYRQLPEEGLKFMVYLQKENIIDESGMPKERFSAEFPKEGPSILRIQQVVRGDSAAYFCASSPSGIASSGANVLTFGAGSRLTVL.